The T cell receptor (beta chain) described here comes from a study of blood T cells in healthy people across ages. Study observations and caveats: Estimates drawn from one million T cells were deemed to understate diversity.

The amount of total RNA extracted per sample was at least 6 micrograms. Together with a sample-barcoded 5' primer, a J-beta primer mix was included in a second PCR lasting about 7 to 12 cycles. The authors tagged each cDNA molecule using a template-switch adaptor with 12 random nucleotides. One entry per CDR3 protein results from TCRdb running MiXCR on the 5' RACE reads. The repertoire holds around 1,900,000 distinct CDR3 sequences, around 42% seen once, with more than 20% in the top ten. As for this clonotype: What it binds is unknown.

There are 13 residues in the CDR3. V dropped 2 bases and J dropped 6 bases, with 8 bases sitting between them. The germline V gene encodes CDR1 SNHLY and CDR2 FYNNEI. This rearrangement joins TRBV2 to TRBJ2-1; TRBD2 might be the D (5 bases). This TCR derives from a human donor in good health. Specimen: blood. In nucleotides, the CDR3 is TGTGCCAGCAGTGAACTAGGAGGCAATGAGCAGTTCTTC. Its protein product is CASSELGGNEQFF.